This passage covers 23 T cell receptor beta chains from one sample sequenced in a study of blood T cell repertoires in COVID-19. Assay used: immunoSEQ multiplex PCR; TCRdb lists only in-frame clones, some missing. The table includes roughly 90,000 clones, nearly 90% detected once. Sequencing was carried out using peripheral blood. These TCRs come from a woman aged 80 or over with active COVID-19.

This chain joins TRBV4-1 and TRBJ2-1, with TRBD2 matching over 12 bases. Germline lookup yields CDR1 MGHRA and CDR2 YSYEKL. V lost 6 bases and J lost 6; bases outside the gene matches: 6. This CDR3 has 15 amino acids. CDR3 DNA: TGCGCCAGCAGATCCGGACTAGCGGGATTCAATGAGCAGTTCTTC. Protein: CASRSGLAGFNEQFF.

The gene calls are TRBV18 and TRBJ1-3, with D perhaps TRBD1 (6 bases). From germline, CDR1 is KGHSH and CDR2 LQKENI. Trimming pared 6 bases from V and 2 bases from J, leaving 14 bases between. This CDR3 region has 15 residues. The DNA of the CDR3 is TGTGCCAGCTCCACCGTTGGGGGCGCTGGAAACACCATATATTTT. As protein: CASSTVGGAGNTIYF.

CDR3 sequence: CSVKSGGRATDTQYF. The CDR3, as DNA: TGCAGCGTTAAAAGCGGCGGGAGGGCAACAGATACGCAGTATTTT. This chain links TRBV29-1 with TRBJ2-3, with 9 bases identical to TRBD2. The CDR3 consists of 15 residues. V lost 5 bases and J lost 3; bases outside the gene matches: 9. Per germline, CDR1 SQVTM and CDR2 ANQGSEA.

V is TRBV5-1 and J is TRBJ2-5, with 8 bases fitting TRBD1. Germline loops: CDR1 SGHRS, CDR2 YFSETQ. V dropped 0 bases and J dropped 4; count of bases not matched to a gene: 5. The CDR3 has 15 amino acids. Here the CDR3 DNA reads TGCGCCAGCAGCTTGGGGCAGGGGGCTGGAGAGACCCAGTACTTC. As protein: CASSLGQGAGETQYF.

The chain has TRBV7-3 and TRBJ2-3; 10 positions agree with TRBD2. V was pared by 5 bases and J by 3 bases, with 17 bases of the junction left unmatched. Germline assignment: CDR1 SGHTA and CDR2 FQGTGA. CDR3 size: 19 residues. The CDR3 spells CASSPRPLLAGRGTDTQYF. The CDR3 DNA reads TGTGCCAGCAGCCCCCGGCCCCTACTAGCGGGAAGGGGTACAGATACGCAGTATTTT.

The rearrangement uses TRBV14 and TRBJ2-2; 11 nucleotides align to TRBD1. The CDR3 extends over 15 amino acids. Germline values: CDR1 SGHDN, CDR2 FVKESK. V shed 4 bases, J shed 2 bases, and the junction held 0 bases outside the gene matches. CDR3 sequence reads: CASSRTGGNTGELFF. For the CDR3, the DNA is TGTGCCAGCAGCCGGACAGGGGGCAACACCGGGGAGCTGTTTTTT. Based on the CDR3 plus reference TRBV14 and TRBJ2-2, the full variable domain is EAGVTQFPSHSVIEKGQTVTLRCDPISGHDNLYWYRRVMGKEIKFLLHFVKESKQDESGMPNNRFLAERTGGTYSTLKVQPAELEDSGVYFCASSRTGGNTGELFFGEGSRLTVL.

This clone appeared once. V gene TRBV7-3 combines with J gene TRBJ2-7; 10 bases fit TRBD2. The CDR3 length is 14 residues. Looked up from germline, CDR1 is SGHTA and CDR2 is FQGTGA. The V and J ends lost 5 bases and 6 bases, in that order; junction bases with no gene match: 7. Here the CDR3 DNA reads TGTGCCAGCAGCCCCGGGACTAGCGATGCCGAGCAGTACTTC. Protein product: CASSPGTSDAEQYF.

This chain joins TRBV30 and TRBJ2-3; 7 bases fit TRBD2. The J segment lost 5 bases and the V segment lost 0 bases, leaving 5 bases of the junction unmatched. Germline values: CDR1 GTSNPN, CDR2 SVGIG (reference sequence). The CDR3 loop spans 14 amino acids. The CDR3 DNA follows: TGTGCCTGGAGTGTACTGGTAGCGGGAGATACGCAGTATTTT. The encoded protein is CAWSVLVAGDTQYF.

This clone has a single count. This rearrangement joins TRBV9 to TRBJ2-7; tentative D call: TRBD2 (6 bases). The CDR3 has 14 residues. The germline CDR1 and CDR2 sequences are SGDLS and YYNGEE. V lost 0 bases, J lost 5 bases, and 12 bases lay in between. The CDR3 sequence is CASSVDVLAHEQYF. CDR3 DNA sequence: TGTGCCAGCAGCGTAGATGTACTAGCCCACGAGCAGTACTTC.

The rearrangement links TRBV20-1 to TRBJ2-5; 7 bases are a match to TRBD2. The germline V gene has CDR1 DFQATT and CDR2 SNEGSKA (reference sequence). Losses at the gene ends were 4 bases for V and 5 bases for J; bases not matched to a gene: 1. The CDR3 consists of 11 residues. The CDR3 DNA is TGCAGTGCTACACTAGCGGAGACCCAGTACTTC. It specifies CSATLAETQYF.

The CDR3 nucleotides are TGTGCCAGCAGCGCCGGGACAGGACCCTACGAGCAGTACTTC. It yields the protein CASSAGTGPYEQYF. The chain carries TRBV7-3 and TRBJ2-7; TRBD1 aligns across 8 bases. V lost 5 bases, J lost 2 bases, and 5 bases stayed unmatched. Germline values: CDR1 SGHTA, CDR2 FQGTGA. The CDR3 covers 14 residues.

V gene TRBV27 combines with J gene TRBJ1-4; a weak D match, TRBD1 (6 bases). V lost 8 bases, J lost 0 bases, and 13 bases lay in between. CDR1 and CDR2 (germline): MNHEY, SMNVEV (reference sequence). CDR3 length: 15 amino acids. In DNA form, the CDR3 reads TGTGCCAGCCGGGGGGCAGACTCAACTAATGAAAAACTGTTTTTT. Translated, it gives CASRGADSTNEKLFF.

In this sample, this clone turned up a few times. Written as DNA, the CDR3 is TGCGCCAGCAGCTTGGTAGTGAACACTGAAGCTTTCTTT. Translation: CASSLVVNTEAFF. This chain links TRBV5-1 with TRBJ1-1; no clear D gene. Trimming took off 0 bases at V and 0 bases at J, with 3 bases between the two ends. CDR3 length: 13 amino acids. Looked up from germline, CDR1 is SGHRS and CDR2 is YFSETQ.

The J gene is TRBJ2-5, the V gene TRBV4-3; 9 nucleotides align to TRBD1. Looked up from germline, CDR1 is LGHNA and CDR2 is YSLEER. The CDR3 sequence is 13 residues long. The V and J ends lost 5 bases and 7 bases, in that order; junction bases with no gene match: 5. The CDR3 protein is CASSYDRGGTQYF. CDR3 DNA sequence: TGCGCCAGCAGCTACGACAGGGGGGGGACCCAGTACTTC.

This chain connects TRBV19 to TRBJ2-1; 9 bases fit TRBD1. Germline V CDR1 and CDR2: LNHDA, SQIVND (reference sequence). J was trimmed by 12 bases and V by 4 bases; bases with no gene match: 4. This CDR3 is built from 12 residues. The CDR3, as DNA: TGTGCCAGTAGTACCGACAGGGGGAGGCAGTTCTTC. Translating gives CASSTDRGRQFF.

The chain recombines TRBV7-8 with TRBJ2-2, with 10 bases lining up with TRBD2. The V segment lost 4 bases and the J segment 7 bases; nucleotides outside the gene matches: 3. The CDR3 consists of 14 residues. Germline V CDR1 and CDR2: SGHVS, FQNEAQ. The CDR3 coding sequence is TGTGCCAGCAGCTCTAGCGGGAGTGGCGGGGAGCTGTTTTTT. Amino acids: CASSSSGSGGELFF.

This rearrangement joins TRBV5-6 to TRBJ1-3; D may be TRBD1 (6 bases). The ends were cut back, 5 bases at V and 0 bases at J, with 9 bases in the middle. The CDR3 loop spans 14 amino acids. Germline CDR1 SGHDT, CDR2 YYEEEE. The CDR3 protein is CASRGAASGNTIYF. The DNA for the CDR3 is TGTGCCAGCAGGGGGGCAGCCTCTGGAAACACCATATATTTT.

CDR3 sequence: CATRRGTGSSTGELFF. Here the CDR3 DNA reads TGTGCCACCCGACGCGGGACAGGGTCGAGCACCGGGGAGCTGTTTTTT. The rearrangement uses TRBV24-1 and TRBJ2-2; 9 bases are a match to TRBD1. Losses at the gene ends were 9 bases for V and 4 bases for J; bases not matched to a gene: 11. CDR1 KGHDR and CDR2 SFDVKD come from the germline V gene. The length of the CDR3 is 16 residues.

V usage is TRBV5-5 and J usage is TRBJ2-3, with unresolved D. Trimming took off 2 bases at V and 4 bases at J, with 5 bases between the two ends. The CDR3 runs 12 residues. Germline V gives CDR1 SGHKS, CDR2 YYEKEE (reference sequence). The CDR3 DNA follows: TGTGCCAGCAGCTTTCTAGCAGATACGCAGTATTTT. Translated, it gives CASSFLADTQYF.

The chain links TRBV6-2 or TRBV6-3 to TRBJ2-5, with TRBD1 identical over 7 bases. CDR1 and CDR2 (germline): MNHEY, SVGEGT. Trimming at V came to 4 bases and at J to 0 bases, leaving 2 bases not matched to a gene. The CDR3 is 14 amino acids. The CDR3 is CASSLGGYQETQYF. The CDR3 DNA sequence: TGTGCCAGCAGTTTAGGGGGCTACCAAGAGACCCAGTACTTC.

As for this clone: In the same sample, other DNA sequences code for this CDR3. The gene calls are TRBV18 and TRBJ1-5; 8 nucleotides line up with TRBD1. Germline V gene data show CDR1 as KGHSH and CDR2 as LQKENI. J lost 6 bases, V lost 6 bases, and 7 bases had no gene match. This CDR3 region has 14 residues. CDR3 DNA sequence: TGTGCCAGCTCCCCGACAGGGGCAGTTCAGCCCCAGCATTTT. This codes for CASSPTGAVQPQHF.

The chain combines TRBV11-2 with TRBJ2-1, with 8 bases aligning to TRBD2. This CDR3 spans 15 amino acids. Germline CDR1 is SGHAT and CDR2 is FQNNGV. V lost 1 base and J lost 2; bases outside the gene matches: 1. In nucleotides, the CDR3 is TGTGCCAGCAGCTTAGTCGGGAGGGCCTACAATGAGCAGTTCTTC. Translating it yields CASSLVGRAYNEQFF.

This chain uses TRBV27 with TRBJ2-1; weak D call: TRBD2 (5 bases). The CDR3 runs to 13 residues. The V end lost 2 bases, the J end lost 10 bases, and 12 bases lay between the germline ends. Germline CDR1 reads MNHEY; CDR2 reads SMNVEV (reference sequence). In DNA, the CDR3 is TGTGCCAGCAGTTTACGTGAGGGCGGGGAGCAGTTCTTC. Its translation: CASSLREGGEQFF.